Listed below are T cell receptor beta chains from one sample, sequenced in a study of response to subunit inactivated influenza vaccine. TCRdb itself ran the RT-PCR reads through MiXCR, one entry per CDR3 protein. The sample holds roughly 790,000 distinct CDR3 sequences, 20% to 25% seen once. Sequences were derived from PBMCs from blood, sampled around 5 days after vaccination. These receptors were obtained from a man aged 50 to 59 who received an inactivated influenza vaccine. CDR3s include the opening cysteine and the closing phenylalanine or tryptophan. Each record gives: J gene, D gene, V gene, clone size, CDR3 DNA, CDR3 protein. The D gene is left open where the match is weak. Only part of the rows carry a size: once, few, many, or a class if the clone is expanded.

J: TRBJ2-3
D: -
V: TRBV5-5
size: -
DNA: TGTGCCAGCAGCTTGAGTTTGGGCAGGGGCACAGATACGCAGTATTTT
CDR3: CASSLSLGRGTDTQYF

J: TRBJ1-2
D: -
V: TRBV5-1
size: few
DNA: TGCGCCAGCAGCTTGGAAGGTCAATATGGCTACACCTTC
CDR3: CASSLEGQYGYTF

J: TRBJ1-2
D: -
V: TRBV7-2
size: few
DNA: TGTGCCAGCAGCTTATCGGACAGCTTCTATGGCTACACCTTC
CDR3: CASSLSDSFYGYTF

J: TRBJ1-5
D: -
V: TRBV12-3/TRBV12-4
size: few
DNA: TGTGCCAGCGCCCCCCTTTACTTGAGCAATCAGCCCCAGCATTTT
CDR3: CASAPLYLSNQPQHF

J: TRBJ2-1
D: TRBD2
V: TRBV15
size: few
DNA: TGTGCCACCAGCAGAGGACCTACTAGCGGGAGGGATTCGTACAATGAGCAGTTCTTC
CDR3: CATSRGPTSGRDSYNEQFF

J: TRBJ2-6
D: -
V: TRBV7-8
size: -
DNA: TGTGCCAGCAGCTCGAGCAGGATTGGGGGGGGGGCCAACGTCCTGACTTTC
CDR3: CASSSSRIGGGANVLTF

J: TRBJ2-7
D: -
V: TRBV20-1
size: few
DNA: TGCAGTGCTAGTAATCCGGACAGCACCTACGAGCAGTACTTC
CDR3: CSASNPDSTYEQYF

J: TRBJ1-2
D: -
V: TRBV7-2
size: -
DNA: TGTGCCAGCAGCCGCTCCGCCAGGGACCATGGCTACACCTTC
CDR3: CASSRSARDHGYTF

J: TRBJ2-7
D: -
V: TRBV4-2
size: -
DNA: TGTGCCAGCAGCCAAGTAGGGGGGAGGTACTACGAGCAGTACTTC
CDR3: CASSQVGGRYYEQYF

J: TRBJ2-7
D: -
V: TRBV29-1
size: -
DNA: TGCAGCGTTGAAGAGGGGCCCTACGAGCAGTACTTC
CDR3: CSVEEGPYEQYF

J: TRBJ2-5
D: -
V: TRBV18
size: -
DNA: TGTGCCAGCGCCCGCGGTGTTCAAGAGACCCAGTACTTC
CDR3: CASARGVQETQYF

J: TRBJ2-7
D: -
V: TRBV3-1
size: few
DNA: TGTGCCAGCAGCCAAGTCGACGAGCAGTACTTC
CDR3: CASSQVDEQYF

J: TRBJ2-7
D: -
V: TRBV12-3/TRBV12-4
size: -
DNA: TGTGCCAGCAGTTTAGGGAGCGGACCCTCCGTCCGCTTCTACGAGCAGTACTTC
CDR3: CASSLGSGPSVRFYEQYF

J: TRBJ2-1
D: TRBD1
V: TRBV5-4
size: -
DNA: TGTGCCAGCAGCGGACAGGGGCTTTACAATGAGCAGTTCTTC
CDR3: CASSGQGLYNEQFF

J: TRBJ2-1
D: TRBD2
V: TRBV4-3
size: few
DNA: TGCGCCAGCAGCCAAGAACGTGCGGGAGGCGTAGAGCAGTTCTTC
CDR3: CASSQERAGGVEQFF

J: TRBJ2-1
D: TRBD2
V: TRBV5-1
size: many
DNA: TGCGCCAGCAGCTGGGGGACTAGCGGGGGAGTCGATGAGCAGTTCTTC
CDR3: CASSWGTSGGVDEQFF

J: TRBJ1-3
D: -
V: TRBV10-1
size: -
DNA: TGCGCCAGCAGTGTGGGCCCAGTCACTGGAAACACCATATATTTT
CDR3: CASSVGPVTGNTIYF

J: TRBJ2-2
D: TRBD1
V: TRBV5-1
size: many
DNA: TGCGCCAGCAGCTTCCGGACAGGAGCGAACACCGGGGAGCTGTTTTTT
CDR3: CASSFRTGANTGELFF

J: TRBJ1-4
D: -
V: TRBV10-2
size: -
DNA: TGCGCCAGCAGTGAGTCAGGCTGGGAAAAACTGTTTTTT
CDR3: CASSESGWEKLFF

J: TRBJ1-1
D: -
V: TRBV6-5
size: -
DNA: TGTGCCAGCAGTTACCAGGGTCTCCTGAACACTGAAGCTTTCTTT
CDR3: CASSYQGLLNTEAFF

J: TRBJ2-3
D: TRBD2
V: TRBV10-2
size: few
DNA: TGCGCCAGCAGTGAACGGGGGGGTGGGTATTTT
CDR3: CASSERGGGYF

J: TRBJ2-7
D: -
V: TRBV7-9
size: many
DNA: TGTGCCAGCAGCTTAGGGGGCGGCTCCTACGAGCAGTACTTC
CDR3: CASSLGGGSYEQYF

J: TRBJ2-7
D: -
V: TRBV12-3/TRBV12-4
size: few
DNA: TGTGCCAGCAGTTTGTCCGGGTTTTCCTACGAGCAGTACTTC
CDR3: CASSLSGFSYEQYF

J: TRBJ2-7
D: -
V: TRBV19
size: -
DNA: TGTGCCAGTAAGCCGGGACCTCAACCCACCTACGAGCAGTACTTC
CDR3: CASKPGPQPTYEQYF

J: TRBJ2-1
D: TRBD1
V: TRBV9
size: -
DNA: TGTGCCAGCAGCGTAGCTTCATACAGGGGAAATGAGCAGTTCTTC
CDR3: CASSVASYRGNEQFF

J: TRBJ2-3
D: TRBD2
V: TRBV20-1
size: many
DNA: TGCAGTGCTAGAGATACTAGCGGGAGGGCCTTAGATACGCAGTATTTT
CDR3: CSARDTSGRALDTQYF

J: TRBJ1-4
D: -
V: TRBV7-9
size: few
DNA: TGTGCCAGCAGCCAACCGGGACTTAGAAGTGAAAAACTGTTTTTT
CDR3: CASSQPGLRSEKLFF

J: TRBJ1-1
D: TRBD1
V: TRBV12-3/TRBV12-4
size: many
DNA: TGTGCCAGCAGGCCTACAGGGGTAACTGAAGCTTTCTTT
CDR3: CASRPTGVTEAFF

J: TRBJ2-7
D: -
V: TRBV3-1
size: few
DNA: TGTGCCAGCAGCCAAGGCGGATGGACAGAACAGAACTACGAGCAGTACTTC
CDR3: CASSQGGWTEQNYEQYF

J: TRBJ2-5
D: -
V: TRBV28
size: few
DNA: TGTGCCAGCACCGGAGGGGGGCAAGAGACCCAGTACTTC
CDR3: CASTGGGQETQYF

J: TRBJ2-7
D: TRBD2
V: TRBV6-2/TRBV6-3
size: once
DNA: TGTGCCAGCAGTTCGAGTCTAGCGGGAGGGCCGCAGTACTTC
CDR3: CASSSSLAGGPQYF

J: TRBJ2-4
D: -
V: TRBV28
size: -
DNA: TGTGCCAGCAGTCGTCAGGGCTTAAACATTCAGTACTTC
CDR3: CASSRQGLNIQYF

J: TRBJ2-7
D: -
V: TRBV13
size: -
DNA: TGTGCCAGCAGCTCCGAGACGGACTCGCCCTACGAGCAGTACTTC
CDR3: CASSSETDSPYEQYF

J: TRBJ1-5
D: -
V: TRBV15
size: -
DNA: TGTGCCACCAGCAGAGATAGGGGCGGAGGGAAGCCCCAGCATTTT
CDR3: CATSRDRGGGKPQHF

J: TRBJ1-5
D: -
V: TRBV20-1
size: few
DNA: TGCAGTGCTAGAAAGTCCAATCAGCCCCAGCATTTT
CDR3: CSARKSNQPQHF

J: TRBJ1-2
D: -
V: TRBV5-1
size: -
DNA: TGCGCCAGCCGTTTGGGTCGGACAGATAACTATGGCTACACCTTC
CDR3: CASRLGRTDNYGYTF

J: TRBJ2-3
D: TRBD2
V: TRBV20-1
size: -
DNA: TGCAGTGCCGGTCTAGCGGGGTCCACAGATACGCAGTATTTT
CDR3: CSAGLAGSTDTQYF

J: TRBJ2-3
D: -
V: TRBV7-8
size: few
DNA: TGTGCCAGCAGCTTAGCGCCGGGATGGGCAGATACGCAGTATTTT
CDR3: CASSLAPGWADTQYF

J: TRBJ1-1
D: -
V: TRBV27
size: many
DNA: TGTGCCAGCAGTTTATATATGAACACTGAAGCTTTCTTT
CDR3: CASSLYMNTEAFF

J: TRBJ2-1
D: -
V: TRBV5-5
size: -
DNA: TGTGCCAGCAGCTTGGTCGGAGGGCCCAACAATGAGCAGTTCTTC
CDR3: CASSLVGGPNNEQFF

J: TRBJ2-1
D: -
V: TRBV3-1
size: -
DNA: TGTGCCAGCAGCACATTAGCGGCCGCCTCCTACAATGAGCAGTTCTTC
CDR3: CASSTLAAASYNEQFF

J: TRBJ2-2
D: TRBD2
V: TRBV11-2
size: -
DNA: TGTGCCAGCAGCTTAGTAGGGACTAACCCGAGCAAAGGGGAGCTGTTTTTT
CDR3: CASSLVGTNPSKGELFF

J: TRBJ2-5
D: -
V: TRBV6-1
size: -
DNA: TGTGCCAGCAGACGAGGACAGAGCGTACAAGAGACCCAGTACTTC
CDR3: CASRRGQSVQETQYF

J: TRBJ1-1
D: TRBD1
V: TRBV7-2
size: few
DNA: TGTGCCAGCAGCCAGGGGGGTGCTGAAGCTTTCTTT
CDR3: CASSQGGAEAFF

J: TRBJ2-5
D: TRBD1
V: TRBV5-1
size: -
DNA: TGCGCCAGCAGCTTCCGGGACAGGGGGTCGGAGACCCAGTACTTC
CDR3: CASSFRDRGSETQYF

J: TRBJ2-5
D: -
V: TRBV3-1
size: -
DNA: TGTGCCAGCAGCCGTACACCAACCGAGTTGGAGACCCAGTACTTC
CDR3: CASSRTPTELETQYF

J: TRBJ2-3
D: TRBD2
V: TRBV29-1
size: -
DNA: TGCAGCGTTGAAGATTCGGCTAGCGGGTGGACAGATACGCAGTATTTT
CDR3: CSVEDSASGWTDTQYF

J: TRBJ2-5
D: -
V: TRBV29-1
size: many
DNA: TGCAGCGTTGGAAGTGGGAGAGGAGAGACCCAGTACTTC
CDR3: CSVGSGRGETQYF

J: TRBJ2-1
D: TRBD2
V: TRBV10-2
size: -
DNA: TGCGCCAGCACCGGAAATGGACTAGCCCCATCCTACAATGAGCAGTTCTTC
CDR3: CASTGNGLAPSYNEQFF

J: TRBJ2-7
D: -
V: TRBV7-8
size: -
DNA: TGTGCCAGCAGTTATATAGCGGTAGCTGCCTACGAGCAGTACTTC
CDR3: CASSYIAVAAYEQYF

J: TRBJ2-1
D: -
V: TRBV20-1
size: few
DNA: TGCAGTGCTAGAGCAGCCGGGGTAATCTACAATGAGCAGTTCTTC
CDR3: CSARAAGVIYNEQFF

J: TRBJ2-3
D: -
V: TRBV5-1
size: -
DNA: TGCGCCAGCAGCCCTCAGGGATCAGGTACGCAGTATTTT
CDR3: CASSPQGSGTQYF